This is a list of T cell receptor beta chains from one sample in a study of cytomegalovirus exposure and HLA in healthy donors. Some clones are missing from TCRdb's copy, which holds only in-frame ones; the method was immunoSEQ multiplex PCR. Of 150,000 to 200,000 clones detected, 85% to 90% appear once; the ten largest clones hold 5% to 7%. The sequenced sample was PBMCs. Receptor source: a woman in her 30s in good health and CMV-seronegative. Both conserved end residues are part of each CDR3.

j_call v_call cdr3_length cdr3_aa
TRBJ2-1 TRBV7-2 12 CASSTRGNEQFF
TRBJ1-3 TRBV5-1 15 CASSAIPGVGNTIYF
TRBJ2-2 TRBV28 15 CASSFYAGTPGELFF
TRBJ2-3 TRBV4-1 15 CASSQEEGPADTQYF
TRBJ1-2 TRBV7-3 13 CASSPGGGYGYTF
TRBJ2-5 TRBV7-3 16 CASSLSRQGGGETQYF
TRBJ1-1 TRBV9 13 CASSVLSNTEAFF
TRBJ2-1 TRBV7-9 17 CASSLGADRGIYNEQFF
TRBJ2-3 TRBV5-1 16 CASSLEAGAITDTQYF
TRBJ2-7 TRBV30 16 CACTIPGLAGNYEQYF
TRBJ2-7 TRBV27 15 CASRTTSGRAGEQYF
TRBJ1-1 TRBV28 15 CASSLPDRGNTEAFF
TRBJ2-7 TRBV7-2 16 CASSLGRLTNSYEQYF
TRBJ2-2 TRBV7-2 17 CASSLARQGRDPGELFF
TRBJ1-3 TRBV27 15 CASSFQQGAGNTIYF
TRBJ2-3 TRBV5-1 16 CASSLAGRTSADTQYF
TRBJ1-1 TRBV5-6 11 CASSLNTEAFF
TRBJ1-2 TRBV5-4 14 CASRLPGQGGGSTF
TRBJ2-1 TRBV27 17 CASSLLTSRLEYNEQFF
TRBJ2-7 TRBV5-1 12 CASSLEFHEQYF
TRBJ2-1 TRBV6-1 16 CASSEGTGSIHNEQFF
TRBJ1-4 TRBV7-2 14 CASSTEPGREKLFF
TRBJ2-7 TRBV2 14 CASSEARLFYEQYF
TRBJ2-3 TRBV11-2 15 CASSLDWKATDTQYF
TRBJ2-1 TRBV7-2 15 CASSFSGARGNEQFF
TRBJ1-2 TRBV5-1 16 CASSQVAGQPNYGYTF
TRBJ2-7 TRBV6-5 15 CASSYSRQDPYEQYF
TRBJ1-2 TRBV9 16 CASSVTPSRSNYGYTF
TRBJ1-4 TRBV27 13 CASAGATNEKLFF
TRBJ2-5 TRBV19 15 CASSHKWAGEETQYF
TRBJ2-1 TRBV30 15 CAWSKGLAGGGEQFF
TRBJ2-3 TRBV11-3 16 CASSFGAAGVADTQYF
TRBJ1-2 TRBV7-6 15 CASSLLTEANYGYTF
TRBJ2-3 TRBV2 12 CASSAPGRAQYF
TRBJ2-7 TRBV18 16 CASSPRQGALDYEQYF
TRBJ1-3 TRBV4-1 20 CASSQGPDIRPTGTGNTIYF
TRBJ1-5 TRBV7-3 17 CASSSKTETGSNQPQHF
TRBJ2-5 TRBV6-1 16 CASSESSTGGLGTQYF
TRBJ2-7 TRBV7-3 15 CASSQTGPPVHEQYF
TRBJ2-7 TRBV7-9 16 CASSLVAGTGSYEQYF
TRBJ1-1 TRBV29-1 12 CSGGLVGTEAFF
TRBJ2-7 TRBV5-5 16 CASSAATGFVGYEQYF
TRBJ2-5 TRBV6-1 15 CAGLRAEQGGETQYF
TRBJ2-7 TRBV7-9 14 CASSRTSGMYEQYF
TRBJ2-2 TRBV15 14 CATSGRSIYGELFF
TRBJ1-1 TRBV27 14 CASSLLGRNTEAFF
TRBJ1-2 TRBV30 16 CAWSFPRDSANYGYTF
TRBJ2-7 TRBV27 16 CASSPSSGGWLDEQYF
TRBJ2-7 TRBV15 14 CATSRALANYEQYF
TRBJ2-7 TRBV18 15 CASSPPETTSYEQYF
TRBJ1-4 TRBV18 15 CASSPDNRGLEKLFF
TRBJ2-7 TRBV11-2 15 CASSSPGGPIDEQYF
TRBJ2-3 TRBV29-1 11 CSVGGTDTQYF
TRBJ1-1 TRBV4-2 15 CASSPAGQGLPEAFF
TRBJ2-5 TRBV7-8 13 CASSLRDRETQYF
TRBJ1-6 TRBV7-8 16 CASSFLGQGAESPLHF
TRBJ2-7 TRBV5-6 14 CASSLAGGGNVQYF
TRBJ2-7 TRBV30 11 CAWNRVEEQYF
TRBJ1-2 TRBV27 16 CASSFFGSESNYGYTF
TRBJ1-6 TRBV9 14 CASSVEDRNSPLHF